This TCR beta chain emerged from a study of OX40 agonist ivuxolimab in advanced cancers. In the study overall: At doses from 0.01 to 10 mg/kg, patients were given intravenous ivuxolimab every 2 weeks. Notes on the study in general: At 0.1 to 3.0 mg/kg and by week 6, CD4+ and CD8+ T cells in the blood had expanded clonally. More expanded clones were seen, on average, in CD8+ T cells than in CD4+.

Only in-frame clones appear in the TCRdb table, and some are missing; sequencing was by immunoSEQ multiplex PCR. This sample has 30,000 or so clones, with around 90% found just once. Turning to this clone: Its antigen is as yet unknown.

The sequencing here drew on CD4+ or CD8+ T cells sorted from blood, taken in a trial of the OX40 agonist ivuxolimab. The sequence was collected from an adult with an advanced solid tumor such as melanoma, head and neck, liver or kidney cancer.

CDR3 sequence (DNA): TGTGCCAGCAGCTTAGTTGGACAGGGAACTAATGAAAAACTGTTTTTT. It translates to CASSLVGQGTNEKLFF. The V call is TRBV7-2, the J call TRBJ1-4; TRBD1 matches 8 bases. Germline CDR1 SGHTA, CDR2 FQGNSA. The CDR3 has 16 amino acids. After removal of 1 base from V and 1 base from J, the junction contained 2 bases not matched to a gene.